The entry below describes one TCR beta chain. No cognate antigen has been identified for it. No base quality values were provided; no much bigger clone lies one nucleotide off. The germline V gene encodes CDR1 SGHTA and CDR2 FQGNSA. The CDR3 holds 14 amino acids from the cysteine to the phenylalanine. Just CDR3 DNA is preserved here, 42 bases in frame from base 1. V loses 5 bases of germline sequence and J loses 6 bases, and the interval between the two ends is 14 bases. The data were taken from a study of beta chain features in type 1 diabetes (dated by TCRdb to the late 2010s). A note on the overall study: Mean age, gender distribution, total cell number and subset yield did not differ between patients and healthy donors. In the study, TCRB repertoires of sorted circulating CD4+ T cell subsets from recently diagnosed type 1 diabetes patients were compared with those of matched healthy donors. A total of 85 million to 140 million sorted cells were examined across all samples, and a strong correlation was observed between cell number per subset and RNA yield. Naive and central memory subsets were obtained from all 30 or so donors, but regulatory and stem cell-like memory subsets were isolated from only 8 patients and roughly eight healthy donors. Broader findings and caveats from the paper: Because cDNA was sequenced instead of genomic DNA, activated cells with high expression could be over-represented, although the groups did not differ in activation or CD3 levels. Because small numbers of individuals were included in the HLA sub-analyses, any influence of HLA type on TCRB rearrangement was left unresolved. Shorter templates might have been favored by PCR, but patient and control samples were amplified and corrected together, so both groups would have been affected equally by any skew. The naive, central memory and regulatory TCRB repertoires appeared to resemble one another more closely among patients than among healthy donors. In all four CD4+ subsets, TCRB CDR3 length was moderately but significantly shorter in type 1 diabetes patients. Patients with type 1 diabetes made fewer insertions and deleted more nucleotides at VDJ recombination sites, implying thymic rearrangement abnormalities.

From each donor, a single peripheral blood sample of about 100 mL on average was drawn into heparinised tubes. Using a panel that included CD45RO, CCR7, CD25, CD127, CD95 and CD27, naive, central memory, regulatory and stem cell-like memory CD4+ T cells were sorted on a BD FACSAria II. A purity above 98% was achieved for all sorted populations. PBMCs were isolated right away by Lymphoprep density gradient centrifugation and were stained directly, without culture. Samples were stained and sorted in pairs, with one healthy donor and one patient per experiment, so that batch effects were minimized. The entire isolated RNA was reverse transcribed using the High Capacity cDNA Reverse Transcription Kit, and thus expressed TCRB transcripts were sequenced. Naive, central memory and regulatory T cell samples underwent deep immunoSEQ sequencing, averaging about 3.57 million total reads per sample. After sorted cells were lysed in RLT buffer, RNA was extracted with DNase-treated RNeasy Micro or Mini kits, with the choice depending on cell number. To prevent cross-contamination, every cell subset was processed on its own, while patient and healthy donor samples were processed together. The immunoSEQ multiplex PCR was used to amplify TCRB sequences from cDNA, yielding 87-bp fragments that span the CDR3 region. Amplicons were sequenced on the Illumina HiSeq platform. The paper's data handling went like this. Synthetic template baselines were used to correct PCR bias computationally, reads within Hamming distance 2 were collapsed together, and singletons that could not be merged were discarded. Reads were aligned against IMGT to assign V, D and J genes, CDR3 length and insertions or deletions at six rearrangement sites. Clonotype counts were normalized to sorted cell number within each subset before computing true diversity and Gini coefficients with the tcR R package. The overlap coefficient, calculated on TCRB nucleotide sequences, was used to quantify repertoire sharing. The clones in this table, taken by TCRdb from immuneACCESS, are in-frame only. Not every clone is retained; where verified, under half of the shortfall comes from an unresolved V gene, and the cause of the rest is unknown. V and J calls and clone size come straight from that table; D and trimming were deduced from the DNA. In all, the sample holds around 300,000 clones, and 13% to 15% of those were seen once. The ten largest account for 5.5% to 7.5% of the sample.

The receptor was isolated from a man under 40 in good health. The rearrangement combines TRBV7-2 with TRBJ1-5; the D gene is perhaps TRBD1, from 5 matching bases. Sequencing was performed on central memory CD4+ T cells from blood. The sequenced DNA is TGTGCCAGCAGCCCGCAGGGATTGGGTCAGCCCCAGCATTTT. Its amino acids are CASSPQGLGQPQHF.